This is a list of T cell receptor beta chains from one sample in a study of shared clonotypes between healthy human individuals. Clones were sequenced by immunoSEQ multiplex PCR, and TCRdb holds only the in-frame ones, with some missing. This sample has 2 million to 3 million clones, with roughly 93% found just once. The sample taken for sequencing was naive CD4+ T cells from PBMCs. The receptor set was obtained from a man aged 18 to 29 in good health. Some clones in this sample may be carry-over from other donors' samples. Both conserved end residues are part of each CDR3. The order of the fields is V gene, J gene, D gene, clone size, CDR3 DNA, CDR3 protein. The D gene is left open where the match is weak. Only part of the rows carry a size: once, few, many, or a class if the clone is expanded.

TRBV5-1	TRBJ1-1	TRBD1	-	TGCGCCAGCAGCCCCACCGGGACAGGGGACACTGAAGCTTTCTTT	CASSPTGTGDTEAFF
TRBV9	TRBJ2-5	-	-	TGTGCCAGCAGCCCAGGCGCGGGCCCACAAGAGACCCAGTACTTC	CASSPGAGPQETQYF
TRBV7-9	TRBJ1-1	-	-	TGTGCCAGCAGCTTAGTGGCAGGAAACACTGAAGCTTTCTTT	CASSLVAGNTEAFF
TRBV6-5	TRBJ1-4	-	-	TGTGCCAGCAGTGGTTCGGGGGGGAGGTATGAAAAACTGTTTTTT	CASSGSGGRYEKLFF
TRBV5-4	TRBJ1-2	-	-	TGTGCCAGCAGCTTGGGCGGCACTATTAACTATGGCTACACCTTC	CASSLGGTINYGYTF
TRBV19	TRBJ2-1	-	-	TGTGCCAGTAGTATAGGACTCAGGGCCTCCTACAATGAGCAGTTCTTC	CASSIGLRASYNEQFF
TRBV5-1	TRBJ1-1	-	once	TGCGCCAGCAGCTTCGGGAAGAATTTGGCAGGGAACACTGAAGCTTTCTTT	CASSFGKNLAGNTEAFF
TRBV5-1	TRBJ1-2	-	-	TGCGCCAGCAGCTTTTCGGGAGGTGGCTACACCTTC	CASSFSGGGYTF
TRBV19	TRBJ1-5	-	-	TGTGCCACCGACGCGGGGGCCGGGCAGCCCCAGCATTTT	CATDAGAGQPQHF
TRBV10-1	TRBJ2-7	-	-	TGCGCCAGCACCCAGAGGTCCTACGAGCAGTACTTC	CASTQRSYEQYF
TRBV28	TRBJ1-1	TRBD1	-	TGTGCCAGCAGCACGACAGGGGCGGGCACTGAAGCTTTCTTT	CASSTTGAGTEAFF
TRBV27	TRBJ2-7	TRBD1	-	TGTGCCAGCAGTTCCCGGGACAGGGTGGGCGAGCAGTACTTC	CASSSRDRVGEQYF
TRBV13	TRBJ2-1	-	-	TGTGCCAGCAGCTTCGACAGCTACAATGAGCAGTTCTTC	CASSFDSYNEQFF
TRBV19	TRBJ2-1	-	-	TGTGCCACCCTAGACAGGCGTAATGAGCAGTTCTTC	CATLDRRNEQFF
TRBV9	TRBJ2-7	TRBD1	-	TGTGCCAAACCGCCGACAGGGACCATCTACGAGCAGTACTTC	CAKPPTGTIYEQYF
TRBV7-9	TRBJ1-3	-	-	TGTGCCAGCAGCCTGGACAGCATTCCAGGAAACACCATATATTTT	CASSLDSIPGNTIYF
TRBV28	TRBJ2-3	TRBD2	-	TGTGCCAGCAGTTTGGGGACTAGCGGGATCCCGCCCCACGCGCAGTATTTT	CASSLGTSGIPPHAQYF
TRBV28	TRBJ1-2	TRBD1	-	TGTGCCAGCAGTTTAAGGGGGCCCAACTATGGCTACACCTTC	CASSLRGPNYGYTF
TRBV29-1	TRBJ1-1	TRBD1	-	TGCAGCGTCAGATCGGACAGGGACACTGAAGCTTTCTTT	CSVRSDRDTEAFF
TRBV5-1	TRBJ2-5	-	once	TGCGCCAGCAGTGAGGTTGGGTCTGAGACCCAGTACTTC	CASSEVGSETQYF
TRBV7-2	TRBJ1-2	TRBD1	once	TGTGCCAGCAGTCGCGGGGGACAGCTTAACTATGGCTACACCTTC	CASSRGGQLNYGYTF
TRBV14	TRBJ1-1	TRBD1	-	TGTGCCAGCAGCCAGAGAAAGGGGGCGCCGGGCACTGAAGCTTTCTTT	CASSQRKGAPGTEAFF
TRBV27	TRBJ1-2	-	-	TGTGCCAGCAGTTCGGGGGTCTGGGACCAACCCTATGGCTACACCTTC	CASSSGVWDQPYGYTF
TRBV5-1	TRBJ2-5	-	-	TGCGCCAGCAGCTTGGCCGTGGGGGCCTCAGAGACCCAGTACTTC	CASSLAVGASETQYF
TRBV6-5	TRBJ1-1	-	-	TGTGCCAGCATCCGGCAGCCTGGGGGGACTGAAGCTTTCTTT	CASIRQPGGTEAFF
TRBV15	TRBJ2-6	-	-	TGTGCCACCAGCAGAGTTACAGGGCCTGGGGCCAACGTCCTGACTTTC	CATSRVTGPGANVLTF
TRBV7-5	TRBJ2-7	-	-	TGTGCCGCTCGACCCGGACCCACCTACGAGCAGTACTTC	CAARPGPTYEQYF
TRBV7-2	TRBJ2-5	TRBD2	-	TGTGCCAGCAGCTCCATTCTAGCGGGAGGTGGAAAGACCCAGTACTTC	CASSSILAGGGKTQYF
TRBV27	TRBJ2-6	TRBD1	once	TGTGCCAGCGGACAGGGTTCTGCTGGGGCCAACGTCCTGACTTTC	CASGQGSAGANVLTF
TRBV18	TRBJ2-1	TRBD1	-	TGTGCCAGCTCACCAAGACAGGGCCCAAACAATGAGCAGTTCTTC	CASSPRQGPNNEQFF
TRBV6-5	TRBJ2-7	-	-	TGTGCCAGCAGTACTACACCGATCTACGAGCAGTACTTC	CASSTTPIYEQYF
TRBV7-2	TRBJ2-6	-	-	TGTGCCAGCAGCACCAGGGTCTCGGGGGCCAACGTCCTGACTTTC	CASSTRVSGANVLTF
TRBV11-2	TRBJ2-7	-	-	TGTGCCAGCACCCTCCCTTTGGTCGGGACGGGCTACGAGCAGTACTTC	CASTLPLVGTGYEQYF
TRBV11-2	TRBJ1-4	-	once	TGTGCCAGCAGCTTAGTGGGGGTAGGGGATGAAAAACTGTTTTTT	CASSLVGVGDEKLFF
TRBV9	TRBJ2-7	-	once	TGTGCCAGCAGCCCCCACGGGGTGGAGCTCTACGAGCAGTACTTC	CASSPHGVELYEQYF
TRBV28	TRBJ1-1	-	-	TGTGCCAGCAGTTTCCGGGTCACTGAAGCTTTCTTT	CASSFRVTEAFF
TRBV4-2	TRBJ2-1	TRBD2	-	TGTGCCAGCAGCCCGCCCGGGCTAGCGGGAGCGGCTGAGCAGTTCTTC	CASSPPGLAGAAEQFF
TRBV9	TRBJ2-3	-	-	TGTGCCAGCAGCGTGGATGGGGGAGCCATCACAGATACGCAGTATTTT	CASSVDGGAITDTQYF
TRBV7-2	TRBJ2-1	TRBD1	-	TGTGCCAGCAGCTGGGGACAGGGGGCGAATGAGCAGTTCTTC	CASSWGQGANEQFF
TRBV28	TRBJ1-3	-	-	TGTGCCAGCAGTTTATGGGGGGGTTCTGGAAACACCATATATTTT	CASSLWGGSGNTIYF
TRBV7-3	TRBJ2-3	-	-	TGTGCCAGCAGCTTAACTCTCAGCGGCGTAGGCACAGATACGCAGTATTTT	CASSLTLSGVGTDTQYF
TRBV7-8	TRBJ2-7	-	-	TGTGCCAGCAGCTACGCCGGGACACTTACTCCTTACGAGCAGTACTTC	CASSYAGTLTPYEQYF